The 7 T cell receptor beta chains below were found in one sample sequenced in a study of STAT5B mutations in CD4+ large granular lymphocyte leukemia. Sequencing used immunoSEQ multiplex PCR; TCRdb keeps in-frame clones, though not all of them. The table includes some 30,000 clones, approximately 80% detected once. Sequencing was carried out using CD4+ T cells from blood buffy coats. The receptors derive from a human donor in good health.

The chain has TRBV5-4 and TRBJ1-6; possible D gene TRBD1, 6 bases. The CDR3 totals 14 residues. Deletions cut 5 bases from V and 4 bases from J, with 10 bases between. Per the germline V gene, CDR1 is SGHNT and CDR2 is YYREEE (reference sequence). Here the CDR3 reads CASSTGRYNSPLHF. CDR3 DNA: TGTGCCAGCAGTACAGGGAGGTATAATTCACCCCTCCACTTT. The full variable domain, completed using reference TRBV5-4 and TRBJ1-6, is ETGVTQSPTHLIKTRGQQVTLRCSSQSGHNTVSWYQQALGQGPQFIFQYYREEENGRGNFPPRFSGLQFPNYSSELNVNALELDDSALYLCASSTGRYNSPLHFGNGTRLTVT.

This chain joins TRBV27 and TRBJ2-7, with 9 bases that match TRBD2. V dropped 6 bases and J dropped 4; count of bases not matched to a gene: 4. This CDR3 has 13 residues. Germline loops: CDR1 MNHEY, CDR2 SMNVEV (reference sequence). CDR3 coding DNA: TGTGCCAGCAGGGTAGCGGGAGCATACGAGCAGTACTTC. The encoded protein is CASRVAGAYEQYF.

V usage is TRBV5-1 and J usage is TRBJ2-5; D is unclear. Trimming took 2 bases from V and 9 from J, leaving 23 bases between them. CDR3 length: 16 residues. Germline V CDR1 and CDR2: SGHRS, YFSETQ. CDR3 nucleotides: TGCGCCAGCAGCTTTATAGGCCTACCCGGATCAAGTGCCCAGTACTTC. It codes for CASSFIGLPGSSAQYF.

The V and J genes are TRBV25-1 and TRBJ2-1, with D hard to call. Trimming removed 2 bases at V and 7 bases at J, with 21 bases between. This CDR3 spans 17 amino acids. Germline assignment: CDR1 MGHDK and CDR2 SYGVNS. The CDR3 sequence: CASSERSIRWEKNEQFF. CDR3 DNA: TGTGCCAGCAGTGAAAGGAGTATTCGGTGGGAAAAAAATGAGCAGTTCTTC. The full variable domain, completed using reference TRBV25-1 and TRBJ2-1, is EADIYQTPRYLVIGTGKKITLECSQTMGHDKMYWYQQDPGMELHLIHYSYGVNSTEKGDLSSESTVSRIRTEHFPLTLESARPSHTSQYLCASSERSIRWEKNEQFFGPGTRLTVL.

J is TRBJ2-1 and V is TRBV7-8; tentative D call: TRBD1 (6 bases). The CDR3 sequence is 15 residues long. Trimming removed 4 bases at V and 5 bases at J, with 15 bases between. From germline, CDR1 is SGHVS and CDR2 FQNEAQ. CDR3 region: CASSSDRFDNNEQFF. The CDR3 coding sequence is TGTGCCAGCAGCTCCGACAGGTTTGATAACAATGAGCAGTTCTTC.

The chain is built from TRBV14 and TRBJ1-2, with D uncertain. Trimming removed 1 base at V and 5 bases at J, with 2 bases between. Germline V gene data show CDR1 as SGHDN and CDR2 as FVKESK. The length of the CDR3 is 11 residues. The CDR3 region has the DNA TGTGCCAGCAGCCAAGGGTATGGCTACACCTTC. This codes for CASSQGYGYTF.

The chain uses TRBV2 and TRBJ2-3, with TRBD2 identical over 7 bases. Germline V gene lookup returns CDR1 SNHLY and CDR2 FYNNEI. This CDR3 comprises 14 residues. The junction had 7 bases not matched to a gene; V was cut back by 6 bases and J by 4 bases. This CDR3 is CASRDGGRADTQYF. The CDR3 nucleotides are TGTGCCAGCAGAGACGGCGGGAGAGCAGATACGCAGTATTTT.